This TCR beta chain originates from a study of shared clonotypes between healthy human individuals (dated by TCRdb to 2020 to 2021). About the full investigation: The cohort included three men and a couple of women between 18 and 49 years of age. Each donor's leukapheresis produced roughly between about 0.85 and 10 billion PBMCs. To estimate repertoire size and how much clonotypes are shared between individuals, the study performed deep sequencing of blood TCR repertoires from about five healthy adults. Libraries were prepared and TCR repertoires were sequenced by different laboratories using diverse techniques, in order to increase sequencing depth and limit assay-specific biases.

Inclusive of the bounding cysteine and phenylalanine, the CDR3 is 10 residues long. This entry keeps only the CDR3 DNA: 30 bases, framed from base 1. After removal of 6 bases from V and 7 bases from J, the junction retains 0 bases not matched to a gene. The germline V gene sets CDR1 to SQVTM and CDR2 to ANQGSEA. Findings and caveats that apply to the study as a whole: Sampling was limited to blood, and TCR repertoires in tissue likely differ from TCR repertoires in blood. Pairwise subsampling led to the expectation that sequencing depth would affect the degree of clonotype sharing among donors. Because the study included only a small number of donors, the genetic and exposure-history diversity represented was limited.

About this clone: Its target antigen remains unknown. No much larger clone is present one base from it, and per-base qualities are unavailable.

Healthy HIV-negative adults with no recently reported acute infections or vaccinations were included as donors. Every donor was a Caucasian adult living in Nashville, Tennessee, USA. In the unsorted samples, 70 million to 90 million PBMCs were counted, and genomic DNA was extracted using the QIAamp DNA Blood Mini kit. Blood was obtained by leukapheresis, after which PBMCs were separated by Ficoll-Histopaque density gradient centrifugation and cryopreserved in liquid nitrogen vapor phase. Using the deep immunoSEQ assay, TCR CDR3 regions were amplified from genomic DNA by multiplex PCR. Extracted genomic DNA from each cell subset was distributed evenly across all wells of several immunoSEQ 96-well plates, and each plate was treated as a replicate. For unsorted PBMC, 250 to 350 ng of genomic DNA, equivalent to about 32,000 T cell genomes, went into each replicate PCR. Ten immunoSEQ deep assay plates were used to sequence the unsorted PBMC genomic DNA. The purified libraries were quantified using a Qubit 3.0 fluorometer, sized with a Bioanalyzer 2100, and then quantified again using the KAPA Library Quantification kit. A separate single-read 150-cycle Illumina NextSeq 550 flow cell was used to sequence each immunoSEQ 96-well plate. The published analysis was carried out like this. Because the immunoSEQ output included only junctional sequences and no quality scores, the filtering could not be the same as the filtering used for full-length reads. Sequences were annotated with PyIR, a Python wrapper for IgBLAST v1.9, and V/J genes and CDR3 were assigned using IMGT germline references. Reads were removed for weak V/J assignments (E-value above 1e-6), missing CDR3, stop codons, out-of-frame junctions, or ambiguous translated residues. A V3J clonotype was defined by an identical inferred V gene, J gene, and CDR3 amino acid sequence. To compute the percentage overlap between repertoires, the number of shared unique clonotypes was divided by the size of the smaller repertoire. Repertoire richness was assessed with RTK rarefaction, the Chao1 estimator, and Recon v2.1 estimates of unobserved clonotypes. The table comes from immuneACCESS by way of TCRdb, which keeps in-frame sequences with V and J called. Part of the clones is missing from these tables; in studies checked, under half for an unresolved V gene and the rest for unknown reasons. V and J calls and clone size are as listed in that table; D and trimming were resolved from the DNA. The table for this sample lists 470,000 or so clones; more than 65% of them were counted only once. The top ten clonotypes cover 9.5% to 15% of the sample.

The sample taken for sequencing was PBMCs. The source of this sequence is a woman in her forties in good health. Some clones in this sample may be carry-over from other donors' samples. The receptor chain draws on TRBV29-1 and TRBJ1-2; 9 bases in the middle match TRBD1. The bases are TGCAGCGTGGGACAGGGTGGCTACACCTTC. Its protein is CSVGQGGYTF.